This T cell receptor (beta chain) appears in the sequencing data of a study of blood T cell repertoires in COVID-19. Germline V gene lookup returns CDR1 KGHSH and CDR2 LQKENI. This CDR3 comprises 14 residues. Trimming took off 2 bases at V and 3 bases at J, with 8 bases between the two ends. Data came from immunoSEQ multiplex PCR; TCRdb stores just in-frame clones and leaves some out. The profile shows 90,000 to 130,000 clones, about 85% of them singletons. This sequence joins TRBV18 and TRBJ2-1; D is unresolved. Sequenced: peripheral blood. The sequence was collected from a middle-aged man with acute or convalescent COVID-19. The DNA for the CDR3 is TGTGCCAGCTCACCAGGGCAACTCTACAATGAGCAGTTCTTC. Protein product: CASSPGQLYNEQFF.